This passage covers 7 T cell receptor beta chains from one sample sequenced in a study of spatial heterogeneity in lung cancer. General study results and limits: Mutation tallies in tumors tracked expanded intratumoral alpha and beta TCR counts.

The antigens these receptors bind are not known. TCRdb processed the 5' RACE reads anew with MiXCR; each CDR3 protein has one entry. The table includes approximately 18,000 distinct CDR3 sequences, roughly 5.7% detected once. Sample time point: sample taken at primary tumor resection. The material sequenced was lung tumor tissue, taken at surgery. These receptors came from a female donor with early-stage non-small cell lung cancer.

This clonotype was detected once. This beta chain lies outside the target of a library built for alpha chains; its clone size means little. The CDR3: CASSVAGGNPEAFF. For the CDR3, the DNA is TGTGCCAGCAGCGTCGCCGGGGGAAATCCTGAAGCTTTCTTT. The chain joins TRBV7-3 to TRBJ1-1; D possibly corresponds to TRBD1 (5 bases). Between the trimmed V and J ends, which lost 5 bases and 6 bases, there was a span of 16 bases. The CDR3 sequence is 14 residues long. Germline CDR1 SGHTA, CDR2 FQGTGA. The full variable domain, rest sourced from reference TRBV7-3 and TRBJ1-1, is GAGVSQTPSNKVTEKGKYVELRCDPISGHTALYWYRQSLGQGPEFLIYFQGTGAADDSGLPNDRFFAVRPEGSVSTLKIQRTERGDSAVYLCASSVAGGNPEAFFGQGTRLTVV.

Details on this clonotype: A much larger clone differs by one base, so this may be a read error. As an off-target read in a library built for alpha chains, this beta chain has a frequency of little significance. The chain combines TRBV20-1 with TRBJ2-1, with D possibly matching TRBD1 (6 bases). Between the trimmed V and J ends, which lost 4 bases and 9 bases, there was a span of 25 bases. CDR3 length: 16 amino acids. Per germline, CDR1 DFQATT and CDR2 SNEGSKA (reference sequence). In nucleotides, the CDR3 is TGCAGTGCTACGCCAACTAGGGGTGTGGGGGCCAGTGAGCAGTTCTTC. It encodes CSATPTRGVGASEQFF.

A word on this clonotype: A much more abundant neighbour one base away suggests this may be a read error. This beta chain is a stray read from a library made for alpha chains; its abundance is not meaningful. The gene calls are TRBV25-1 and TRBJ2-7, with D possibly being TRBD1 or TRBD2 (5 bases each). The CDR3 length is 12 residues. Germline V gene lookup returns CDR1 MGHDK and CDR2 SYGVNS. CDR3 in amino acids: CVSSPRGNEQYF. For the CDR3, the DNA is TGTGTCAGCAGCCCGAGGGGTAACGAGCAGTACTTC.

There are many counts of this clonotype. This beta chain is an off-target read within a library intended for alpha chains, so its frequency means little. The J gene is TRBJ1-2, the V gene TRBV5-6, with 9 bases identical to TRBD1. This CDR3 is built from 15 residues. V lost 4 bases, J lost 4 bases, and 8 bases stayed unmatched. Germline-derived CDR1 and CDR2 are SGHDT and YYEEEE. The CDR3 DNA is TGTGCCAGCAGCCCTGTGGACAGGGGAGGCTATGGCTACACCTTC. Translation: CASSPVDRGGYGYTF.

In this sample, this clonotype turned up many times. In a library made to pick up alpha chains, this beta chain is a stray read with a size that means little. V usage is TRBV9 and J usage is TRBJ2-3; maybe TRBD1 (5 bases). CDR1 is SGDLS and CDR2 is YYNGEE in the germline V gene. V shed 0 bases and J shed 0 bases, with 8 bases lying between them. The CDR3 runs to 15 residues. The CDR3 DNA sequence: TGTGCCAGCAGCGTAGGACAGCGTAGCACAGATACGCAGTATTTT. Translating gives CASSVGQRSTDTQYF.

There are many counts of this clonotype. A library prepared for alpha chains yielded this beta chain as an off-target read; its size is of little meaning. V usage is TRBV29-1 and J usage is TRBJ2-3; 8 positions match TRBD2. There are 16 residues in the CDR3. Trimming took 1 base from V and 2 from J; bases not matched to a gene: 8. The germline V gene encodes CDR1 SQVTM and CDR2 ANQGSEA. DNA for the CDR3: TGCAGCGTTGAAGGCGGGACTAGATTTCCCACAGATACGCAGTATTTT. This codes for CSVEGGTRFPTDTQYF.

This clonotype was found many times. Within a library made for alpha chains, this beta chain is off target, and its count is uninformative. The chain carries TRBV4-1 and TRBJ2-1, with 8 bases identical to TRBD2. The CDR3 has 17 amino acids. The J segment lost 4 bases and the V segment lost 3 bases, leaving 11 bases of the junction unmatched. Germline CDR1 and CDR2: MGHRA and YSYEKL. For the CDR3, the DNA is TGCGCCAGCAGCCATCCCGCCGGGGGGGACCCTTACAATGAGCAGTTCTTC. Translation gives CASSHPAGGDPYNEQFF.